These T cell receptor beta chains were read from a single sample in a study of cytomegalovirus exposure and HLA in healthy donors. Clones were read by immunoSEQ multiplex PCR, and TCRdb kept only the in-frame ones, dropping some. The table lists over 250,000 clones, roughly nine tenths of them singletons, with approximately 1.1% in the top ten. What was sequenced was PBMCs. All receptors derive from a woman aged 25 to 39 in good health and CMV-seropositive. The CDR3 runs from the conserved cysteine through the conserved F or W. D genes are given only for firm matches. Expanded clones get a size class; other rows say once, few or many, or leave the size out.

D gene	J gene	V gene	clone size	CDR3 DNA	CDR3 protein
TRBD1	TRBJ1-1	TRBV29-1	once	TGCAGCGGTGGAACAGGGGGCGAGGAAGCTTTCTTT	CSGGTGGEEAFF
NA	TRBJ1-1	TRBV28	once	TGTGCCAGCAGTACCGCCGTGAACACTGAAGCTTTCTTT	CASSTAVNTEAFF
TRBD2	TRBJ2-7	TRBV6-5	NA	TGTGCCAGCAGTTCGGGGGGGCCCTACGAGCAGTACTTC	CASSSGGPYEQYF
TRBD1	TRBJ2-5	TRBV27	NA	TGTGCCAGCAGTAACTTTGGGACAGGGGCTTGGGAGACCCAGTACTTC	CASSNFGTGAWETQYF
TRBD1	TRBJ1-6	TRBV7-3	few	TGTGCCAGCAGCTTAGCCCTACAGGGGGAGAATTCACCCCTCCACTTT	CASSLALQGENSPLHF
NA	TRBJ1-5	TRBV6-1	NA	TGTGCCAGCAGTGAATGGCAGGGCAATCAGCCCCAGCATTTT	CASSEWQGNQPQHF
NA	TRBJ1-4	TRBV15	NA	TGTGCCACCACCTCCCGGCCGTTGACAATCGGAAAACTGTTTTTT	CATTSRPLTIGKLFF
NA	TRBJ1-5	TRBV19	NA	TGTGCCAGTAGTATAGGGGCAGACTTAAGCAATCAGCCCCAGCATTTT	CASSIGADLSNQPQHF
TRBD1	TRBJ2-1	TRBV5-1	once	TGCGCCAGCAGCTTGTCACTACAGGGGCCCTACAATGAGCAGTTCTTC	CASSLSLQGPYNEQFF
NA	TRBJ2-7	TRBV18	once	TGTGCCAGCTCACCAGGAGCAGCCTACGAGCAGTACTTC	CASSPGAAYEQYF
TRBD1	TRBJ1-6	TRBV7-2	NA	TGTGCCAGCAGCTTAGTAAAGGACAGGTTTACCCCCCTCCACTTT	CASSLVKDRFTPLHF
NA	TRBJ2-3	TRBV29-1	NA	TGCAGCGCTTCAGGCACAGATACGCAGTATTTT	CSASGTDTQYF
NA	TRBJ2-7	TRBV10-2	NA	TGCGCCAGCAGTGGGGCAGGTTTACGCTACGAGCAGTACTTC	CASSGAGLRYEQYF
NA	TRBJ1-6	TRBV4-3	NA	TGCGCCAGCAGCCCGGGTGGGCAATCACCCCTCCACTTT	CASSPGGQSPLHF
NA	TRBJ2-2	TRBV5-1	NA	TGCGCCAGCAGCTTGGAGGGCAGGGCGACCGGGGAGCTGTTTTTT	CASSLEGRATGELFF
TRBD1	TRBJ1-2	TRBV10-2	few	TGCGCCAGCAGTGCGGGACAGACTAACTATGGCTACACCTTC	CASSAGQTNYGYTF
NA	TRBJ1-1	TRBV28	NA	TGTGCCAGCAGTTCGGGACCGCCTTATTCTTTGAACACTGAAGCTTTCTTT	CASSSGPPYSLNTEAFF
TRBD2	TRBJ2-1	TRBV4-1	NA	TGCGCCAGCAGCCGATGGCCAGCGCAGGGACTAGCGGGAGGATTAAACGAGCAGTTCTTC	CASSRWPAQGLAGGLNEQFF
NA	TRBJ2-2	TRBV7-2	few	TGTGCCAGCACCTTGGACTATGGGACCGGGGAGCTGTTTTTT	CASTLDYGTGELFF
NA	TRBJ1-5	TRBV6-5	NA	TGTGCCAGCAGACCAAAGAAGTATAGCAATCAGCCCCAGCATTTT	CASRPKKYSNQPQHF
TRBD2	TRBJ2-7	TRBV7-2	once	TGTGCCAGCAGCTTAGAGGCTAGCGGAACCTACGAGCAGTACTTC	CASSLEASGTYEQYF
NA	TRBJ2-2	TRBV2	NA	TGTGCCAGCAGACCGGGACGGCAGACCGGGGAGCTGTTTTTT	CASRPGRQTGELFF
NA	TRBJ1-6	TRBV5-1	NA	TGCGCCAGCAGCTTGACCGTTGGGGGCGCACCCGATAATTCACCCCTTCACTTT	CASSLTVGGAPDNSPLHF
TRBD1	TRBJ2-1	TRBV27	NA	TGTGCCAGCAGCCCCGGGACAGGATACAATGAGCAGTTCTTC	CASSPGTGYNEQFF
NA	TRBJ1-5	TRBV9	NA	TGTGCCAGCAGCCCTGAGGGAGGGACTAGCAATCAGCCCCAGCATTTT	CASSPEGGTSNQPQHF
NA	TRBJ2-7	TRBV27	NA	TGTGCCAGCATCTTTAAGACAGGCCGCACCTACGAGCAGTACTTC	CASIFKTGRTYEQYF
NA	TRBJ2-2	TRBV30	NA	TGTGCCTGGAGAACCGGGGAGCTGTTTTTT	CAWRTGELFF
NA	TRBJ1-6	TRBV28	NA	TGTGCCAGCAGTTTACAGGGGTTGGGTAATTCACCCCTCCACTTT	CASSLQGLGNSPLHF
NA	TRBJ1-1	TRBV6-1	NA	TGTGCCAGCAGTGAAGTCGGGGGGGGTGAAGCTTTCTTT	CASSEVGGGEAFF
TRBD1	TRBJ2-7	TRBV11-2	NA	TGTGCCAGCAGCCGGGACAGGCGGTACGAGCAGTACTTC	CASSRDRRYEQYF
TRBD2	TRBJ2-3	TRBV11-3	NA	TGTGCCAGCAGCCCACGGACTAGCGAAAGCACAGATACGCAGTATTTT	CASSPRTSESTDTQYF
NA	TRBJ1-2	TRBV7-2	NA	TGTGCCAGCAGCGCGCTCAGCTCAGATGGCAGGGTCTTC	CASSALSSDGRVF
NA	TRBJ2-7	TRBV18	NA	TGTGCCAGCTCACCCATCCGGGGTTCCGAGCAGTACTTC	CASSPIRGSEQYF
NA	TRBJ1-4	TRBV11-2	NA	TGTGCCAGCAGCCTCGGACCGAATGAAAAACTGTTTTTT	CASSLGPNEKLFF
NA	TRBJ1-2	TRBV18	NA	TGTGCCAGCTCACCACCGCCGGGACTCAACTATGGCTACACCTTC	CASSPPPGLNYGYTF
TRBD2	TRBJ2-1	TRBV9	NA	TGTGCCAGCAGCGTAGGGGACTACCCAGCGCAGTTCTTC	CASSVGDYPAQFF
TRBD2	TRBJ2-3	TRBV4-3	NA	TGCGCCAGCAGCCAAGAAGGCGGGAGGGGAGATACGCAGTATTTT	CASSQEGGRGDTQYF
TRBD1	TRBJ2-7	TRBV7-8	NA	TGTGCCAGCAGCTCAAATACAGGGGGCCTTTACTACGAGCAGTACTTC	CASSSNTGGLYYEQYF
NA	TRBJ1-1	TRBV13	NA	TGTGCCAGCAGCTTAGGCCGGGGAGAAGCTTTCTTT	CASSLGRGEAFF
NA	TRBJ1-2	TRBV4-1	NA	TGCGCCAGCAGCCAAGATCTAGGGACGGGCTATGGCTACACCTTC	CASSQDLGTGYGYTF
NA	TRBJ1-2	TRBV5-1	NA	TGCGCCAGCAGCTTGGAAGGGCGTTCTAACTATGGCTACACCTTC	CASSLEGRSNYGYTF
TRBD1	TRBJ2-7	TRBV18	NA	TGTGCCAGCTCACCCAGACAGGGGGCAGGCTACGAGCAGTACTTC	CASSPRQGAGYEQYF
NA	TRBJ1-2	TRBV7-2	NA	TGTGCCAGCAGCTCCCGACAAGGACCATATGGCTACACCTTC	CASSSRQGPYGYTF
NA	TRBJ1-3	TRBV30	NA	TGTGCCTGGAGTGTCGTCAGGGAGGCTGGAAACACCATATATTTT	CAWSVVREAGNTIYF
TRBD2	TRBJ2-7	TRBV4-1	NA	TGCGCCAGCAGCCAAGGTTCTAGCGGGAGCTACGAGCAGTACTTC	CASSQGSSGSYEQYF
NA	TRBJ1-2	TRBV4-1	NA	TGCGCCAGCAGCTCCAGGGACCTATCTAGGAACTATGGCTACACCTTC	CASSSRDLSRNYGYTF
TRBD2	TRBJ2-1	TRBV7-9	NA	TGTGCCAGCAGGCCCTCGGCATGGGCGGGAGACGAGCAGTTCTTC	CASRPSAWAGDEQFF
NA	TRBJ1-2	TRBV4-2	NA	TGTGCCAGCAGCCAAGATGCTTTTATGGGAGGCTACACCTTC	CASSQDAFMGGYTF
NA	TRBJ1-5	TRBV30	NA	TGTGCCCCATTGAACTTGGAGGAGGGGGTTCAGCCCCAGCATTTT	CAPLNLEEGVQPQHF
NA	TRBJ1-5	TRBV9	NA	TGTGCCAGCAGCCCATGGGGGGACGGCAATCAGCCCCAGCATTTT	CASSPWGDGNQPQHF
NA	TRBJ1-5	TRBV28	NA	TGTGCCAGCAGTTTGGGTTTGGGCAATCAGCCCCAGCATTTT	CASSLGLGNQPQHF
NA	TRBJ2-3	TRBV7-8	NA	TGTGCCAGCAGCTTAGCGCTCGGGAGCACAGATACGCAGTATTTT	CASSLALGSTDTQYF
TRBD1	TRBJ1-2	TRBV25-1	NA	TGTGCCAGCAGTGCCGCACAGGGGAGCTATCGATATTATGGCTACACCTTC	CASSAAQGSYRYYGYTF
NA	TRBJ2-3	TRBV2	once	TGTGCCAGCAGTGAGAAGGGTATGGATACGCAGTATTTT	CASSEKGMDTQYF